These T cell receptor beta chains were read from a single sample in a study of cytomegalovirus exposure and HLA in healthy donors. Assay used: immunoSEQ multiplex PCR; TCRdb lists only in-frame clones, some missing. The table has about 130,000 clones, roughly 79% seen once. Sequenced: PBMCs. The receptors stem from a male donor in good health and CMV-seronegative. The conserved cysteine and the conserved F or W are not part of the CDR3 here. The size of a clone is reported for some rows only, either as once, few or many, or as a class for expanded clones.

>TRBV5-6|TRBJ1-4|15|few
ASSLLGTGAINEKLF
>TRBV30|TRBJ1-2|17|-
AWSEVRLVRQDVNYGYT
>TRBV18|TRBJ1-1|14|-
ASSPLAQGSNTEAF
>TRBV30|TRBJ1-4|13|-
AWSHPQGPNEKLF
>TRBV30|TRBJ1-2|14|-
AWSRTGGRGNYGYT
>TRBV2|TRBJ1-6|10|few
ASGQEFSPLH
>TRBV5-1|TRBJ1-4|13|-
ASSPSQVTNEKLF
>TRBV6-1|TRBJ2-5|11|-
ASKGTGRETQY
>TRBV6-1|TRBJ2-1|12|-
ASSESLASNEQF
>TRBV4-1|TRBJ1-2|12|-
ASSQLTEYYGYT
>TRBV30|TRBJ2-5|11|-
ALAGGLQETQY
>TRBV5-4|TRBJ1-1|13|-
ASSLKRRSNTEAF
>TRBV11-2|TRBJ2-1|15|-
ASSSQLLAGGNNEQF
>TRBV9|TRBJ2-1|14|-
ASGGSGGAGYNEQF
>TRBV4-1|TRBJ2-1|11|once
ASSRNQGTEQF
>TRBV5-1|TRBJ2-7|12|-
ASSALTGDGEQY
>TRBV6-5|TRBJ2-4|13|-
ASSYSRGAVNIQY
>TRBV5-1|TRBJ1-5|15|-
ASSPGEVSYSNQPQH
>TRBV6-6|TRBJ1-2|12|-
ASSSWTANYGYT
>TRBV10-3|TRBJ2-5|13|-
AISESSGGFEAQY
>TRBV25-1|TRBJ2-1|12|-
ASSESGTSAEQF
>TRBV29-1|TRBJ1-2|11|-
SVGLAGGYGYT
>TRBV9|TRBJ1-4|12|-
ASSVRANNEKLF
>TRBV29-1|TRBJ2-3|12|-
SVSPGQGADTQY
>TRBV29-1|TRBJ1-4|12|-
SVYLGGSNEKLF
>TRBV19|TRBJ2-5|11|-
ASSIRFEGTQY
>TRBV10-2|TRBJ2-2|13|-
ASSEYRTNTGELF
>TRBV4-3|TRBJ1-2|16|-
ASSQDMEGSVIHYGYT
>TRBV5-4|TRBJ2-3|13|few
ASSGAGTTTDTQY
>TRBV29-1|TRBJ1-2|11|-
SVGTGGSGGYT
>TRBV7-9|TRBJ1-2|13|-
ASSRGQESSYGYT
>TRBV4-3|TRBJ1-1|13|few
ASSQERSSNTEAF
>TRBV2|TRBJ2-7|13|-
ASTLLAGGQSEQY
>TRBV19|TRBJ1-5|11|-
ASSITGNQPQH
>TRBV2|TRBJ1-2|10|-
AGVGQGDGYT
>TRBV4-1|TRBJ1-1|15|-
ASSQDLRGRADTEAF
>TRBV4-1|TRBJ1-2|11|few
ASSQPTRRGYT